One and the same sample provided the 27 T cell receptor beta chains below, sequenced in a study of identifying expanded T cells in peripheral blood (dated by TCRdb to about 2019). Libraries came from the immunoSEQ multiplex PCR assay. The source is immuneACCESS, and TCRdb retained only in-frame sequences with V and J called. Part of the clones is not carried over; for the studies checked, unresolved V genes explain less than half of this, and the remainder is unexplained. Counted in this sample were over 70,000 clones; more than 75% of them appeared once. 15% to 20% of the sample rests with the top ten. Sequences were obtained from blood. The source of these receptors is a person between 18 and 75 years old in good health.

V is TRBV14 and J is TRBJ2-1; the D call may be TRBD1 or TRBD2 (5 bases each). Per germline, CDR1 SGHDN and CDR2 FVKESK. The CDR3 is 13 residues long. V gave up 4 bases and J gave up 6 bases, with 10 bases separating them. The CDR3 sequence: CASSRNGANEQFF. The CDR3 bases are TGTGCCAGCAGCCGAAACGGGGCCAATGAGCAGTTCTTC.

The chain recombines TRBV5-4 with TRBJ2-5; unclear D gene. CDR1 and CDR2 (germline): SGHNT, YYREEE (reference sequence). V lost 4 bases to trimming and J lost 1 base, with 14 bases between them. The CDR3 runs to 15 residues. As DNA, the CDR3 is TGTGCCAGCAGCGCCGTAGTTGTACCCCAAGAGACCCAGTACTTC. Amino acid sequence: CASSAVVVPQETQYF. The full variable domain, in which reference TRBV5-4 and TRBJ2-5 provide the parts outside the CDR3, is ETGVTQSPTHLIKTRGQQVTLRCSSQSGHNTVSWYQQALGQGPQFIFQYYREEENGRGNFPPRFSGLQFPNYSSELNVNALELDDSALYLCASSAVVVPQETQYFGPGTRLLVL.

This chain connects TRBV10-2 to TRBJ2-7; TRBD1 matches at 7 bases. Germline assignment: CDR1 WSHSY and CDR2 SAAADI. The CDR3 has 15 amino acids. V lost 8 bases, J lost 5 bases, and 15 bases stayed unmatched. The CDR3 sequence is CASGGRGFRADEQYF. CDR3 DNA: TGCGCCAGCGGTGGCAGGGGGTTCAGGGCGGACGAGCAGTACTTC.

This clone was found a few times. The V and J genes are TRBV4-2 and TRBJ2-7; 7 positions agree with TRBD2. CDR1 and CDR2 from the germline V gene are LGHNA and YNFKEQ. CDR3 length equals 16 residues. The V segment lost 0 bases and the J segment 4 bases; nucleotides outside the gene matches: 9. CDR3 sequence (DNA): TGTGCCAGCAGCCAAGATCTCGGCGGGGGTAATTACGAGCAGTACTTC. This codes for CASSQDLGGGNYEQYF.

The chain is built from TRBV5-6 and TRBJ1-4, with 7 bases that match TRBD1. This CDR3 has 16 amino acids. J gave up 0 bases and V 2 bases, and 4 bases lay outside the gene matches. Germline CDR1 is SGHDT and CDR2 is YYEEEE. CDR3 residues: CASSLGGQATNEKLFF. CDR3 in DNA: TGTGCCAGCAGCTTAGGGGGCCAGGCAACTAATGAAAAACTGTTTTTT.

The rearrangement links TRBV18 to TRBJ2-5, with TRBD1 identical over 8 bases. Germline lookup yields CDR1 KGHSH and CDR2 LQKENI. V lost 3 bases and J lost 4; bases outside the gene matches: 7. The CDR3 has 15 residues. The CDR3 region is CASSPRGQGGETQYF. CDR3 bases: TGTGCCAGCTCACCGCGCGGACAGGGCGGAGAGACCCAGTACTTC.

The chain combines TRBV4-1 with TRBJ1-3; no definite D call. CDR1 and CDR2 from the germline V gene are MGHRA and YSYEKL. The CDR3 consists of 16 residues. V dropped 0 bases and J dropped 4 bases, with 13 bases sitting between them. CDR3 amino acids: CASSQEPRSYGNTIYF. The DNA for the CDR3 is TGCGCCAGCAGCCAAGAGCCTAGGAGCTACGGAAACACCATATATTTT.

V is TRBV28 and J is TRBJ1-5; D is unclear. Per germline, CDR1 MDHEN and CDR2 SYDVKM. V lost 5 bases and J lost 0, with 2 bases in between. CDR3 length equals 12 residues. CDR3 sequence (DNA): TGTGCCAGCAGTCCTAGCAATCAGCCCCAGCATTTT. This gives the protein CASSPSNQPQHF.

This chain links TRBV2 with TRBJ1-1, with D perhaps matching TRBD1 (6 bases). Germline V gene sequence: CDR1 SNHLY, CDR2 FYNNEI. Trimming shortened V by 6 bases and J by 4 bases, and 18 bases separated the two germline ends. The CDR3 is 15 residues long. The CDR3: CASRVYQGRGTEAFF. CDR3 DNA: TGTGCCAGCAGAGTTTACCAGGGGAGGGGCACTGAAGCTTTCTTT.

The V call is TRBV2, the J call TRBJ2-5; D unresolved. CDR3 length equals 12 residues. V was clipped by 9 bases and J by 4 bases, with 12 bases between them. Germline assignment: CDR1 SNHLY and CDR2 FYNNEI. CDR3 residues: CASFWVLETQYF. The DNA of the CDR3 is TGTGCCAGTTTTTGGGTTTTAGAGACCCAGTACTTC.

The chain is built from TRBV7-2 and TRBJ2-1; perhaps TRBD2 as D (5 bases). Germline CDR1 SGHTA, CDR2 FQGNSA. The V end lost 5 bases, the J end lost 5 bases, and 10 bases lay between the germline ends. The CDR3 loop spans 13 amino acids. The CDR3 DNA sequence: TGTGCCAGCAGCCGAACGACTAACAATGAGCAGTTCTTC. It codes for CASSRTTNNEQFF.

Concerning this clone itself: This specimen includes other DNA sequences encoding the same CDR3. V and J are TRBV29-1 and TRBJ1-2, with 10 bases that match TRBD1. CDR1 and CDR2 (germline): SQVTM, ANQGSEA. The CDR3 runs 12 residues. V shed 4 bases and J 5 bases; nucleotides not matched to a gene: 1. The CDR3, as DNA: TGCAGCGTTGCGGGACAGGGGTATGGCTACACCTTC. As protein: CSVAGQGYGYTF.

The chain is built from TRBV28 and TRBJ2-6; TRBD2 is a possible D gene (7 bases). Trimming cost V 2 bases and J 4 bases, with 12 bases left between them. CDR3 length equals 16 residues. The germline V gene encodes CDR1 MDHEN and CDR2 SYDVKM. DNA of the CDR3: TGTGCCAGCAGTTTAGGGGGGGCGCAAGGGGCCAACGTCCTGACTTTC. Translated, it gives CASSLGGAQGANVLTF.

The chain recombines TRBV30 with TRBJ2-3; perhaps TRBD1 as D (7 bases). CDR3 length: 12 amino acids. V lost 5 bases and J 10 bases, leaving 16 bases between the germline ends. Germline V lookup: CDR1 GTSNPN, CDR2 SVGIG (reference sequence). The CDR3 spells CAWDDIRGAQYF. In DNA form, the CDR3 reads TGTGCCTGGGACGACATCAGGGGGGCGCAGTATTTT.

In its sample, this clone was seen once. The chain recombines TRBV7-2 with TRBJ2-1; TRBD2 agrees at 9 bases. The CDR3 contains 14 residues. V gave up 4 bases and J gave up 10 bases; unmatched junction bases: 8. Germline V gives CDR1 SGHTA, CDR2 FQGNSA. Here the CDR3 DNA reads TGTGCCAGCAGCTCTAGCGGGGCCAGCGAGGAGCAGTTCTTC. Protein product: CASSSSGASEEQFF.

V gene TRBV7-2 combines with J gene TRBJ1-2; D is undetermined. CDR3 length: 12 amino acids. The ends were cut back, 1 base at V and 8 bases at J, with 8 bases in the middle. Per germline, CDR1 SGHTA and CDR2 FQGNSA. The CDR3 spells CASSLEGLGYTF. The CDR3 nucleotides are TGTGCCAGCAGCTTAGAAGGCTTGGGCTACACCTTC.

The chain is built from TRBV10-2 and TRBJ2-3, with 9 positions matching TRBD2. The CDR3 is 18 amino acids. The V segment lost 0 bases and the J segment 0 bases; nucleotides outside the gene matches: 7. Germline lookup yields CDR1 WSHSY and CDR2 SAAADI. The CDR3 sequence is CASSESTLAGGSTDTQYF. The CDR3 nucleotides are TGCGCCAGCAGTGAGTCGACTCTTGCGGGGGGGAGCACAGATACGCAGTATTTT.

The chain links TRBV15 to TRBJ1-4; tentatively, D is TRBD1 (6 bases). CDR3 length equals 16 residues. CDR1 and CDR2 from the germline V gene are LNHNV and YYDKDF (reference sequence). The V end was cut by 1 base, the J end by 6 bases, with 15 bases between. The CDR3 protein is CATSRALTGQYEKLFF. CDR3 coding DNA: TGTGCCACCAGCAGAGCCCTTACGGGACAATATGAAAAACTGTTTTTT.

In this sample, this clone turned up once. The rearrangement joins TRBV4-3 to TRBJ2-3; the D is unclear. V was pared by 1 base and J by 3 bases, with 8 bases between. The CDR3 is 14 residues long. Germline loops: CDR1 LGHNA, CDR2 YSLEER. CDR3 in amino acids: CASSQVVGTDTQYF. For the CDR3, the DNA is TGCGCCAGCAGCCAAGTCGTGGGAACAGATACGCAGTATTTT.

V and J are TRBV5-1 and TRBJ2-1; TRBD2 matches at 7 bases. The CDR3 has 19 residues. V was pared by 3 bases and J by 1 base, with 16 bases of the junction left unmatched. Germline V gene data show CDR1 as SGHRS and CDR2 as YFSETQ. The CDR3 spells CASSSRPPLRGISYNEQFF. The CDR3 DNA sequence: TGCGCCAGCAGCTCGAGACCCCCTTTGCGGGGGATTTCCTACAATGAGCAGTTCTTC.

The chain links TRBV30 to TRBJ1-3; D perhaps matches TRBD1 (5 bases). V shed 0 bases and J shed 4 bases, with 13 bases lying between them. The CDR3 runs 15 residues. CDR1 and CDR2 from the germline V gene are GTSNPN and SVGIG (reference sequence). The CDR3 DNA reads TGTGCCTGGAGTGTAGGGGTATCCAGGGGAAACACCATATATTTT. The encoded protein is CAWSVGVSRGNTIYF.

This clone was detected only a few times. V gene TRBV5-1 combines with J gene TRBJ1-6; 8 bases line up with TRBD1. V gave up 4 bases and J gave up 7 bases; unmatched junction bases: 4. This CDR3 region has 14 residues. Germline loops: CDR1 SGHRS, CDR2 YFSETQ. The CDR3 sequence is CASSPQGENSPLHF. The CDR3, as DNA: TGCGCCAGCAGCCCACAGGGGGAGAATTCACCCCTCCACTTT.

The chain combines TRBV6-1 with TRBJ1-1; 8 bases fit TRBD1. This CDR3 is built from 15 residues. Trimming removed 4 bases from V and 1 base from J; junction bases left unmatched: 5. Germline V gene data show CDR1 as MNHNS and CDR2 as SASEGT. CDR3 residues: CASSGTGTTNTEAFF. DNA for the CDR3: TGTGCCAGCAGTGGGACAGGGACTACGAACACTGAAGCTTTCTTT.

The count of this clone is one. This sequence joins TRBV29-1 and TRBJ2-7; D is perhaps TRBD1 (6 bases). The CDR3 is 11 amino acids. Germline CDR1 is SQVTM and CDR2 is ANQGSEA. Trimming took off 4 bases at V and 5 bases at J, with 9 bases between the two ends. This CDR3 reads CSVAPGDEQYF. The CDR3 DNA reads TGCAGCGTTGCCCCAGGGGACGAGCAGTACTTC.

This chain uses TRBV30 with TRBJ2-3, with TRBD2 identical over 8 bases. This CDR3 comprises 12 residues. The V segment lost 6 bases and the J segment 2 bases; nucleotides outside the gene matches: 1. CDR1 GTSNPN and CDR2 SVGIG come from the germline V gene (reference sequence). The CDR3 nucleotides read TGTGCCTGTAGCGGGGTCACAGATACGCAGTATTTT. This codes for CACSGVTDTQYF.

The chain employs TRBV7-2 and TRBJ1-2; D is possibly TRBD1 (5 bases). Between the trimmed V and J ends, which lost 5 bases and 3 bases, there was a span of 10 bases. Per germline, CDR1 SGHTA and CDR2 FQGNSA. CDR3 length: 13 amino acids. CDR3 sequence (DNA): TGTGCCAGCAGCCCCTTGGGGGACTATGGCTACACCTTC. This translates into CASSPLGDYGYTF.

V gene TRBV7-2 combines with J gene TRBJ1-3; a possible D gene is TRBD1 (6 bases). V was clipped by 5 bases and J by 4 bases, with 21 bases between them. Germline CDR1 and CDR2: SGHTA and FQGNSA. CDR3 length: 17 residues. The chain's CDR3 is CASSRWGSRGTGNTIYF. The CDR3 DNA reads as TGTGCCAGCAGCCGATGGGGTTCTAGGGGGACGGGAAACACCATATATTTT.